What follows are 18 T cell receptor beta chains derived from one specimen sequenced in a study of blood T cell repertoires in COVID-19. Using immunoSEQ multiplex PCR, the repertoire was profiled, and TCRdb retains in-frame clones only, with some absent. The profile covers about 6,200 clones, with approximately 70% appearing a single time and less than 15% taken by the ten largest. The sequenced sample was peripheral blood. These receptors all come from a man in his 60s with acute or convalescent COVID-19.

The chain joins TRBV9 to TRBJ2-6; 13 bases are shared with TRBD2. The CDR3 length is 18 residues. CDR1 and CDR2 (germline): SGDLS, YYNGEE. Germline trimming cut 4 bases from V and 1 base from J; bases unmatched to any gene: 5. CDR3 sequence: CASSPRLAGGSGANVLTF. CDR3 coding DNA: TGTGCCAGCAGCCCCCGACTAGCGGGAGGTTCTGGGGCCAACGTCCTGACTTTC.

The chain joins TRBV12-5 to TRBJ2-3, with D perhaps matching TRBD1 (5 bases). The CDR3 length is 14 residues. V dropped 1 base and J dropped 4 bases, with 9 bases sitting between them. Germline lookup yields CDR1 LGHNT and CDR2 FRNRAP. Here the CDR3 reads CASGLAQGPDTQYF. The CDR3 coding sequence is TGTGCTAGTGGTTTGGCTCAGGGCCCAGATACGCAGTATTTT.

The chain combines TRBV19 with TRBJ1-3; 7 nucleotides match TRBD1. Germline CDR1 and CDR2: LNHDA and SQIVND (reference sequence). The CDR3 runs 15 residues. The ends lost 6 bases at V and 2 bases at J; junction bases unmatched: 7. The CDR3 loop is CASRRGGDPGNTIYF. CDR3 nucleotide sequence: TGTGCCAGTAGACGAGGGGGCGACCCTGGAAACACCATATATTTT.

A single count supports this clone. The chain recombines TRBV19 with TRBJ2-1; TRBD1 matches at 7 bases. There are 14 residues in the CDR3. Germline loops: CDR1 LNHDA, CDR2 SQIVND (reference sequence). V lost 4 bases, J lost 6 bases, and 6 bases stayed unmatched. DNA of the CDR3: TGTGCCAGTAGTAGGACAGGTGGGAGCAATGAGCAGTTCTTC. It codes for CASSRTGGSNEQFF.

This clone was seen a few times. V gene TRBV20-1 combines with J gene TRBJ2-2, with 10 bases matching TRBD2. The V gene's germline CDR1 is DFQATT and CDR2 SNEGSKA (reference sequence). After removal of 3 bases from V and 7 bases from J, the junction contained 5 bases not matched to a gene. This CDR3 is built from 14 residues. CDR3 sequence: CSASGGLASGELFF. In nucleotides, the CDR3 is TGCAGTGCTAGTGGGGGACTAGCGAGCGGGGAGCTGTTTTTT.

The chain carries TRBV29-1 and TRBJ1-1; TRBD1 matches at 10 bases. Looked up from germline, CDR1 is SQVTM and CDR2 is ANQGSEA. CDR3 length: 14 residues. The junction had 6 bases not matched to a gene; V was cut back by 4 bases and J by 4 bases. Here the CDR3 DNA reads TGCAGCGTTGTAGCGCGGACAGGGGGCACTGAAGCTTTCTTT. Amino acids: CSVVARTGGTEAFF.

This clone was seen only a few times. J is TRBJ2-1 and V is TRBV3-1 (or the pseudogene TRBV3-2); 8 nucleotides line up with TRBD1. J lost 10 bases, V lost 3 bases, and 11 bases had no gene match. This CDR3 comprises 15 residues. From germline, CDR1 is LGHDT and CDR2 YNNKEL (reference sequence). The DNA of the CDR3 is TGTGCCAGCAGCCATAGTAATGGACAGGGCAACGAGCAGTTCTTC. Its translation is CASSHSNGQGNEQFF.

The chain is built from TRBV6-5 and TRBJ1-6; 7 bases are shared with TRBD1. V shed 5 bases and J 11 bases; nucleotides not matched to a gene: 6. CDR1 and CDR2 from the germline V gene are MNHEY and SVGAGI. The CDR3 is made up of 13 amino acids. CDR3 region: CASSPGQVAPLHF. The CDR3, as DNA: TGTGCCAGCAGTCCCGGACAGGTAGCACCCCTCCACTTT.

This chain uses TRBV19 with TRBJ2-7; TRBD2 is a possible D gene (5 bases). Germline CDR1 reads LNHDA; CDR2 reads SQIVND (reference sequence). V was clipped by 1 base and J by 5 bases, with 9 bases between them. This CDR3 is 13 amino acids long. As DNA, the CDR3 is TGTGCCAGTAGTATAGGATCCGGGAACGAGCAGTACTTC. Protein: CASSIGSGNEQYF. The whole variable domain, filled in from reference TRBV19 and TRBJ2-7, reads DGGITQSPKYLFRKEGQNVTLSCEQNLNHDAMYWYRQDPGQGLRLIYYSQIVNDFQKGDIAEGYSVSREKKESFPLTVTSAQKNPTAFYLCASSIGSGNEQYFGPGTRLTVT.

This clone was recorded only once. The CDR3 region is CASSRVFTEAFF. DNA of the CDR3: TGTGCCAGTAGTCGGGTCTTCACTGAAGCTTTCTTT. The chain joins TRBV19 to TRBJ1-1; D call uncertain. Germline V gives CDR1 LNHDA, CDR2 SQIVND (reference sequence). The CDR3 is 12 amino acids. V was cut by 5 bases and J by 4 bases, with 8 bases left in between.

The rearrangement links TRBV10-2 to TRBJ2-2, with TRBD2 matching 8 bases. Germline values: CDR1 WSHSY, CDR2 SAAADI. This CDR3 comprises 15 residues. V shed 7 bases, J shed 0 bases, and the junction held 4 bases outside the gene matches. The CDR3 DNA is TGCGCCAGCATTCCGGGACTAGCGAACACCGGGGAGCTGTTTTTT. Residues: CASIPGLANTGELFF.

The chain combines TRBV5-1 with TRBJ2-2; 11 bases are a match to TRBD2. This CDR3 has 16 residues. Germline V gives CDR1 SGHRS, CDR2 YFSETQ. After removal of 5 bases from V and 4 bases from J, the junction contained 7 bases not matched to a gene. CDR3 region: CASRSGTSGLTGELFF. CDR3 nucleotides: TGCGCCAGCAGATCCGGGACTAGCGGACTCACCGGGGAGCTGTTTTTT.

This chain links TRBV5-1 with TRBJ1-1; possible D gene TRBD1, 6 bases. The ends were cut back, 2 bases at V and 10 bases at J, with 18 bases in the middle. There are 14 residues in the CDR3. Germline V gives CDR1 SGHRS, CDR2 YFSETQ. Here the CDR3 reads CASSLEPGTGRAFF. The DNA of the CDR3 is TGCGCCAGCAGCTTAGAGCCCGGAACAGGGCGAGCTTTCTTT.

The V gene is TRBV7-2, the J gene TRBJ2-1; perhaps TRBD1 as D (6 bases). The germline V and J ends were trimmed by 1 base and 8 bases, with 15 bases remaining between them. CDR3 length: 15 amino acids. Germline V CDR1 and CDR2: SGHTA, FQGNSA. CDR3: CASSLVGQQAYEQFF. The DNA of the CDR3 is TGTGCCAGCAGCTTAGTTGGACAGCAGGCCTATGAGCAGTTCTTC.

The chain uses TRBV12-3 or TRBV12-4 and TRBJ1-2; 7 positions match TRBD1. This CDR3 comprises 13 residues. Trimming at V came to 11 bases and at J to 1 base, leaving 7 bases not matched to a gene. The CDR3 DNA reads as TGTGCCGGATCGACAGGGCATAACTATGGCTACACCTTC. This encodes CAGSTGHNYGYTF.

This clone turned up a few times. The rearrangement uses TRBV5-1 and TRBJ1-4; D is perhaps TRBD1 (5 bases). CDR1 is SGHRS and CDR2 is YFSETQ in the germline V gene. Trimming removed 1 base from V and 0 bases from J, with 10 bases in between. There are 16 residues in the CDR3. CDR3 residues: CASSLSRQSTNEKLFF. The CDR3 coding sequence is TGCGCCAGCAGCTTGTCCCGACAGTCAACTAATGAAAAACTGTTTTTT. Using reference TRBV5-1 and TRBJ1-4 for the parts outside the CDR3, the full variable domain is KAGVTQTPRYLIKTRGQQVTLSCSPISGHRSVSWYQQTPGQGLQFLFEYFSETQRNKGNFPGRFSGRQFSNSRSEMNVSTLELGDSALYLCASSLSRQSTNEKLFFGSGTQLSVL.

The chain has TRBV7-3 and TRBJ2-1; D is possibly TRBD2 (7 bases). The CDR3 is made up of 14 amino acids. The germline V gene has CDR1 SGHTA and CDR2 FQGTGA. The V end lost 5 bases, the J end lost 5 bases, and 13 bases lay between the germline ends. The CDR3 region is CASSLGGANNEQFF. The DNA for the CDR3 is TGTGCCAGCAGCCTAGGGGGGGCGAACAATGAGCAGTTCTTC. Full variable domain (missing parts from reference TRBV7-3 and TRBJ2-1): GAGVSQTPSNKVTEKGKYVELRCDPISGHTALYWYRQSLGQGPEFLIYFQGTGAADDSGLPNDRFFAVRPEGSVSTLKIQRTERGDSAVYLCASSLGGANNEQFFGPGTRLTVL.

V and J are TRBV14 and TRBJ2-7; the match to TRBD2 covers 12 bases. In germline, CDR1 is SGHDN, CDR2 FVKESK. The CDR3 consists of 15 residues. With V trimmed by 3 bases and J by 4 bases, 4 bases remained unmatched. This CDR3 is CASSQLGLAGYEQYF. CDR3 nucleotides: TGTGCCAGCAGCCAGCTGGGACTAGCGGGTTACGAGCAGTACTTC. The full variable domain, with the rest looked up from reference TRBV14 and TRBJ2-7, is EAGVTQFPSHSVIEKGQTVTLRCDPISGHDNLYWYRRVMGKEIKFLLHFVKESKQDESGMPNNRFLAERTGGTYSTLKVQPAELEDSGVYFCASSQLGLAGYEQYFGPGTRLTVT.